The 18 T cell receptor beta chains presented below share a single source sample, sequenced in a study of blood T cell repertoires in COVID-19. Measured with immunoSEQ multiplex PCR; TCRdb has only the in-frame clones, and not every one. The table shows about 220,000 clones, with approximately 81% occurring only once. The sample was peripheral blood. These TCRs come from a woman aged 80 or over with acute or convalescent COVID-19.

The chain employs TRBV7-9 and TRBJ1-1; the match to TRBD1 covers 9 bases. CDR3 length equals 14 residues. Germline V gene data show CDR1 as SEHNR and CDR2 as FQNEAQ (reference sequence). The junction had 6 bases not matched to a gene; V was cut back by 5 bases and J by 5 bases. CDR3 bases: TGTGCCAGCAGCCCCGGGACAGGGAAAACTGAAGCTTTCTTT. It translates to CASSPGTGKTEAFF.

The chain joins TRBV5-4 to TRBJ2-5; D may be TRBD2 (6 bases). Germline CDR1 is SGHNT and CDR2 is YYREEE (reference sequence). The V gene lost 0 bases and the J gene lost 4 bases, with 10 bases spanning the gap. The CDR3 covers 14 residues. CDR3 in DNA: TGTGCCAGCAGCTTGGATTTCGGGGGAGAGACCCAGTACTTC. It translates to CASSLDFGGETQYF.

The rearrangement uses TRBV4-2 and TRBJ2-2; TRBD2 matches at 10 bases. From germline, CDR1 is LGHNA and CDR2 YNFKEQ. This CDR3 has 17 residues. V dropped 2 bases and J dropped 4; count of bases not matched to a gene: 7. The DNA for the CDR3 is TGTGCCAGCAGCCAACAAGCGGGGGGGCCTAGCACCGGGGAGCTGTTTTTT. Encoded protein: CASSQQAGGPSTGELFF.

The table lists this clone with a few counts. The chain uses TRBV9 and TRBJ1-3; D is ambiguous. Trimming took 0 bases from V and 6 from J, leaving 7 bases between them. CDR1 SGDLS and CDR2 YYNGEE come from the germline V gene. The CDR3 sequence is 13 residues long. DNA of the CDR3: TGTGCCAGCAGCGTAGGAGCTCAAAACACCATATATTTT. Protein product: CASSVGAQNTIYF.

The chain recombines TRBV19 with TRBJ1-1; the match to TRBD1 covers 10 bases. The CDR3 is made up of 15 amino acids. Per the germline V gene, CDR1 is LNHDA and CDR2 is SQIVND (reference sequence). V shed 5 bases and J 1 base; nucleotides not matched to a gene: 4. CDR3: CASSARTGGNTEAFF. The CDR3 nucleotides are TGTGCCAGTAGTGCCCGGACAGGGGGGAACACTGAAGCTTTCTTT.

The chain uses TRBV19 and TRBJ2-3, with unresolved D. This CDR3 spans 11 amino acids. CDR1 LNHDA and CDR2 SQIVND come from the germline V gene (reference sequence). V was trimmed by 5 bases and J by 5 bases, leaving 5 bases between them. The CDR3 region is CASSYRDTQYF. CDR3 coding DNA: TGTGCCAGTAGTTATCGAGATACGCAGTATTTT.

The genes are TRBV6-5 and TRBJ1-1; tentatively, D is TRBD1 (5 bases). V shed 8 bases and J shed 0 bases, with 16 bases lying between them. The CDR3 is 15 residues long. From germline, CDR1 is MNHEY and CDR2 SVGAGI. CDR3 coding DNA: TGTGCCAGCGGCAGGGAGGGTTTCATGAACACTGAAGCTTTCTTT. Encoded protein: CASGREGFMNTEAFF.

The V call is TRBV20-1, the J call TRBJ2-7; D uncertain. CDR1 is DFQATT and CDR2 is SNEGSKA in the germline V gene (reference sequence). The CDR3 covers 11 residues. Trimming stripped 6 bases from V and 3 bases from J, with 9 bases between. The chain's CDR3 is CSAEHSYEQYF. In DNA form, the CDR3 reads TGCAGTGCCGAACACAGCTACGAGCAGTACTTC.

This chain joins TRBV6-4 and TRBJ1-5, with D possibly matching TRBD1 (6 bases). Germline CDR1 is MRHNA and CDR2 is SNTAGT. Trimming took 1 base from V and 4 from J, leaving 26 bases between them. The CDR3 is 20 amino acids. CDR3 bases: TGTGCCAGCAGTGACTTTGCGGAAGAGCAGGGGCCACGCCGAAATCAGCCCCAGCATTTT. Translation: CASSDFAEEQGPRRNQPQHF.

V and J are TRBV28 and TRBJ1-1, with D possibly matching TRBD1 (5 bases). Germline V gives CDR1 MDHEN, CDR2 SYDVKM. The CDR3 totals 14 residues. V shed 6 bases and J shed 3 bases, with 14 bases lying between them. In nucleotides, the CDR3 is TGTGCCAGCAGCACCGGGGGAACGGACACTGAAGCTTTCTTT. It encodes CASSTGGTDTEAFF.

This clone was counted only a few times. This chain uses TRBV3-1 (or the pseudogene TRBV3-2) with TRBJ2-7; 9 nucleotides align to TRBD1. The CDR3 runs 17 residues. Per germline, CDR1 LGHDT and CDR2 YNNKEL (reference sequence). V dropped 4 bases and J dropped 3; count of bases not matched to a gene: 13. CDR3 in amino acids: CASSRRGPGQGNYEQYF. In DNA form, the CDR3 reads TGTGCCAGCAGCCGGAGGGGTCCGGGACAGGGAAACTACGAGCAGTACTTC.

The V and J genes are TRBV2 and TRBJ2-3; 9 positions agree with TRBD2. With 7 bases clipped from V and 6 bases from J, the junction kept 11 bases outside the gene matches. The germline gives CDR1 SNHLY, CDR2 FYNNEI. CDR3 length: 15 residues. The CDR3 loop is CASTEGGGAFDTQYF. CDR3 DNA: TGTGCCAGCACCGAGGGCGGGGGGGCCTTTGATACGCAGTATTTT. The whole variable domain, remainder taken from reference TRBV2 and TRBJ2-3, is EPEVTQTPSHQVTQMGQEVILRCVPISNHLYFYWYRQILGQKVEFLVSFYNNEISEKSEIFDDQFSVERPDGSNFTLKIRSTKLEDSAMYFCASTEGGGAFDTQYFGPGTRLTVL.

This rearrangement joins TRBV28 to TRBJ1-1, with D possibly TRBD1 on 5 matching bases. V was shortened by 5 bases and J by 11 bases, with 15 bases between the two germline ends. The length of the CDR3 is 12 residues. CDR1 MDHEN and CDR2 SYDVKM come from the germline V gene. CDR3 loop: CASSTGGGYAFF. CDR3 DNA sequence: TGTGCCAGCAGTACAGGCGGGGGGTATGCTTTCTTT.

V gene TRBV28 combines with J gene TRBJ1-2; a possible D gene is TRBD1 (6 bases). The CDR3 loop spans 16 amino acids. Between the trimmed V and J ends, which lost 7 bases and 1 base, there was a span of 19 bases. Germline V gene sequence: CDR1 MDHEN, CDR2 SYDVKM. The CDR3 here is CASTTLSGRGNYGYTF. The CDR3, as DNA: TGTGCCAGCACCACTCTCTCGGGCAGGGGTAACTATGGCTACACCTTC.

The chain recombines TRBV20-1 with TRBJ2-1, with D hard to call. Trimming took off 7 bases at V and 7 bases at J, with 11 bases between the two ends. This CDR3 spans 11 amino acids. Germline V gene sequence: CDR1 DFQATT, CDR2 SNEGSKA (reference sequence). The chain's CDR3 is CSVETLNEQFF. The DNA of the CDR3 is TGCAGTGTGGAGACTCTTAATGAGCAGTTCTTC.

The V gene is TRBV3-1 (or the pseudogene TRBV3-2), the J gene TRBJ2-1; possible D gene TRBD1, 6 bases. Per the germline V gene, CDR1 is LGHDT and CDR2 is YNNKEL (reference sequence). The CDR3 consists of 17 residues. Trimming stripped 0 bases from V and 13 bases from J, with 25 bases between. This CDR3 reads CASSQEGAVWTDQQQFF. CDR3 coding DNA: TGTGCCAGCAGCCAAGAGGGTGCTGTTTGGACAGACCAACAACAGTTCTTC.

V and J are TRBV3-1 (or the pseudogene TRBV3-2) and TRBJ2-5; TRBD2 matches at 9 bases. The germline V gene has CDR1 LGHDT and CDR2 YNNKEL (reference sequence). V lost 1 base and J lost 1; bases outside the gene matches: 1. The CDR3 spans 15 residues. CDR3 bases: TGTGCCAGCAGCCAAGCGCGGGGGGGCCAAGAGACCCAGTACTTC. Its protein is CASSQARGGQETQYF.

The V and J genes are TRBV5-1 and TRBJ2-3; 7 bases match TRBD1. In germline, CDR1 is SGHRS, CDR2 YFSETQ. The CDR3 sequence is 14 residues long. The trim removed 0 bases at V and 7 bases at J, leaving 5 bases unmatched. In nucleotides, the CDR3 is TGCGCCAGCAGCTTGGCCCCGGGACAGAATACGCAGTATTTT. This sequence encodes CASSLAPGQNTQYF.